This T cell receptor (beta chain) was captured by sequencing in a study of tumor and adjacent non-tumor tissue in lung cancer. The CDR3 is 14 residues long. Germline-derived CDR1 and CDR2 are MNHNS and SASEGT. Regarding this clonotype: Mismatch with germline at one junction end may stem from a read error.

This sample's RNA came from whole unsorted tissue. More than 3 cm separated this lung sample from the edge of the tumor. A modified ARM-PCR protocol with three rounds of nested PCR amplified TCRbeta. TCRdb reprocessed the multiplex PCR reads with MiXCR, giving one entry per CDR3 protein. Of 90,000 to 100,000 distinct CDR3 sequences in the sample, 80% were seen once. This receptor was taken from a man in his 60s with small cell lung cancer. The chain uses TRBV6-1 and TRBJ2-1; 8 nucleotides line up with TRBD2. The material sequenced was distant non-tumor lung tissue. DNA for the CDR3: TGTACCAGCATCTTTAGCGGGATTAGGAATGAACAGTTCTTT. It encodes CTSIFSGIRNEQFF.